This T cell receptor beta chain was documented in a study of blood T cell repertoires in COVID-19. Overall study context: Acute-phase and convalescent COVID-19 samples originated in the United States, Italy and Spain.

This CDR3 has 18 residues. Methods used by the authors: The authors estimated nucleated cell counts from reference gene primer amplification. The protocol was immunoSEQ multiplex PCR, while the TCRdb copy is restricted to in-frame clones and leaves out a portion. V, J and clone size derive from that table, while D and trimming were established from the DNA sequence. The table lists 200,000 to 250,000 clones, 70% to 90% of them singletons. The genes are TRBV21-1 and TRBJ2-7; the tabulated D call, TRBD2, remains unverified against the DNA. TRBV21-1 is a known pseudogene. The clonotype was recovered from a man aged 18 to 29 with active or convalescent COVID-19. Specimen: peripheral blood. The CDR3 loop reads CASSKGGPLAGSSYEQYF. The CDR3 DNA follows: TGTGCCAGCAGCAAAGGCGGCCCCCTAGCGGGAAGCTCCTACGAGCAGTACTTC.